The 18 T cell receptor beta chains below come from one sample, sequenced in a study of blood T cells in healthy people across ages (dated by TCRdb to the mid-2010s). The protocol used for the library was 5' RACE. Sequenced on an Illumina HiSeq 2500. A second PCR of roughly 6 to 11 cycles was run with a J-beta primer mix and a sample-barcoded 5' primer. TCRdb trimmed public reads at Q25 via fastp, called clones via MiXCR and kept in-frame beta chains. Records with the same CDR3 protein are collapsed into one entry carrying the most frequent genes and DNA. The sample profile shows some 1 million distinct CDR3 sequences; 40% to 50% of them were found once. Under 20% of the sample comes from the top ten. Sequenced: blood. The receptors here all came from a woman in her sixties in good health.

The chain uses TRBV14 and TRBJ2-1, with D unresolved. This CDR3 region has 13 residues. Germline loops: CDR1 SGHDN, CDR2 FVKESK. The V and J ends lost 1 base and 12 bases respectively, with 13 bases between them. The CDR3 protein is CASSQGRISGQFF. The CDR3 region has the DNA TGTGCCAGCAGCCAAGGCCGGATTAGTGGGCAGTTCTTC.

The V call is TRBV12-3 or TRBV12-4, the J call TRBJ2-1; D is undetermined. This CDR3 comprises 14 residues. Between the trimmed V and J ends, which lost 5 bases and 5 bases, there was a span of 13 bases. This CDR3 is CASSKALNDNEQFF. For the CDR3, the DNA is TGTGCCAGCAGTAAGGCACTGAATGACAATGAGCAGTTCTTC.

The chain links TRBV5-1 to TRBJ1-5, with D possibly matching TRBD1 (5 bases). Looked up from germline, CDR1 is SGHRS and CDR2 is YFSETQ. The CDR3 contains 15 residues. Trimming pared 3 bases from V and 3 bases from J, leaving 13 bases between. The DNA for the CDR3 is TGCGCCAGCAGCTCCACAGGTGGATACAATCAGCCCCAGCATTTT. This translates into CASSSTGGYNQPQHF.

The V and J genes are TRBV28 and TRBJ2-4, with 7 bases fitting TRBD1. V trimming: 4 bases; J trimming: 13 bases; junction bases outside the gene matches: 4. Germline CDR1 and CDR2: MDHEN and SYDVKM. The CDR3 is 11 residues long. The CDR3 bases are TGTGCCAGCAGTTGGACAGGTGAGCAGTACTTC. It codes for CASSWTGEQYF. Variable domain in full (rest from reference TRBV28 and TRBJ2-4): DVKVTQSSRYLVKRTGEKVFLECVQDMDHENMFWYRQDPGLGLRLIYFSYDVKMKEKGDIPEGYSVSREKKERFSLILESASTNQTSMYLCASSWTGEQYFGAGTRLSVL.

The chain couples TRBV6-6 to TRBJ2-1; 7 nucleotides match TRBD2. The CDR3 sequence is 16 residues long. CDR1 is MNHNY, CDR2 SVGAGI, per germline (reference sequence). V shed 7 bases and J 4 bases; nucleotides not matched to a gene: 13. As DNA, the CDR3 is TGTGCCAGCACCCCATTGGCGGGAGATCGGTACAATGAGCAGTTCTTC. The encoded protein is CASTPLAGDRYNEQFF.

The chain couples TRBV25-1 to TRBJ2-1; D is possibly TRBD1 or TRBD2 (5 bases each). Germline CDR1 MGHDK, CDR2 SYGVNS. With 2 bases removed from V and 1 base from J, the gap between germline ends came to 15 bases. The CDR3 spans 17 residues. The CDR3 region is CASSEVGRTLSYNEQFF. DNA of the CDR3: TGTGCCAGCAGTGAAGTGGGACGGACGCTTTCCTACAATGAGCAGTTCTTC. The full variable domain, its missing parts supplied by reference TRBV25-1 and TRBJ2-1, is EADIYQTPRYLVIGTGKKITLECSQTMGHDKMYWYQQDPGMELHLIHYSYGVNSTEKGDLSSESTVSRIRTEHFPLTLESARPSHTSQYLCASSEVGRTLSYNEQFFGPGTRLTVL.

The chain links TRBV6-1 to TRBJ2-5, with D perhaps matching TRBD1 (5 bases). The CDR3 consists of 13 residues. V lost 2 bases and J lost 7, with 11 bases in between. Germline V lookup: CDR1 MNHNS, CDR2 SASEGT. CDR3 DNA sequence: TGTGCCAGCAGTGAATGGGCCCAGGGGACCCAGTACTTC. Residues: CASSEWAQGTQYF.

The V call is TRBV9, the J call TRBJ2-1, with 8 positions matching TRBD2. The CDR3 contains 17 residues. Trimming at V came to 5 bases and at J to 1 base, leaving 11 bases not matched to a gene. Looked up from germline, CDR1 is SGDLS and CDR2 is YYNGEE. CDR3 residues: CASSPMRGRSSYNEQFF. The CDR3 DNA sequence: TGTGCCAGCAGTCCCATGCGCGGGAGGAGTTCCTACAATGAGCAGTTCTTC.

The sample holds many counts of this clonotype. The chain combines TRBV6-6 with TRBJ2-7, with D perhaps TRBD1 (5 bases). CDR1 is MNHNY and CDR2 is SVGAGI in the germline V gene (reference sequence). The CDR3 extends over 13 amino acids. V was pared by 5 bases and J by 3 bases, with 11 bases between. CDR3 region: CASSRGWSYEQYF. In nucleotides, the CDR3 is TGTGCCAGCAGTAGGGGCTGGAGCTACGAGCAGTACTTC.

This clonotype was seen more than once but under ten times. This rearrangement joins TRBV4-2 to TRBJ2-3; the D is unclear. The germline gives CDR1 LGHNA, CDR2 YNFKEQ. V was shortened by 1 base and J by 10 bases, with 9 bases between the two germline ends. This CDR3 has 12 amino acids. CDR3 sequence: CASSQAERAQYF. DNA of the CDR3: TGTGCCAGCAGCCAAGCTGAGCGCGCGCAGTATTTT.

The rearrangement links TRBV7-9 to TRBJ2-7, with D perhaps matching TRBD2 (7 bases). The germline V gene has CDR1 SEHNR and CDR2 FQNEAQ (reference sequence). V shed 4 bases and J shed 6 bases, with 19 bases lying between them. CDR3 length: 15 amino acids. The CDR3 reads CASSSSGTPLGEQYF. CDR3 nucleotide sequence: TGTGCCAGCAGCTCAAGCGGGACACCGTTGGGCGAGCAGTACTTC. Looking up the rest from reference TRBV7-9 and TRBJ2-7 gives the full variable domain: DTGVSQNPRHKITKRGQNVTFRCDPISEHNRLYWYRQTLGQGPEFLTYFQNEAQLEKSRLLSDRFSAERPKGSFSTLEIQRTEQGDSAMYLCASSSSGTPLGEQYFGPGTRLTVT.

V and J are TRBV10-3 and TRBJ2-2; 9 nucleotides line up with TRBD1. This CDR3 spans 12 amino acids. Germline V gene lookup returns CDR1 ENHRY and CDR2 SYGVKD. With 11 bases clipped from V and 6 bases from J, the junction kept 4 bases outside the gene matches. Here the CDR3 DNA reads TGTGCCGCGAGGGACAGGGCCGGGGAGCTGTTTTTT. Translated, it gives CAARDRAGELFF.

The CDR3 DNA follows: TGCAGTGCTAGCCGGGCTAGCGGGAGTGTTGAGCAGTACTTC. Its translation: CSASRASGSVEQYF. The chain uses TRBV20-1 and TRBJ2-7, with TRBD2 matching over 10 bases. Germline-derived CDR1 and CDR2 are DFQATT and SNEGSKA (reference sequence). This CDR3 comprises 14 residues. The J segment lost 7 bases and the V segment lost 3 bases, leaving 9 bases of the junction unmatched.

CDR3 bases: TGTGCCAGCAGCAACAGGGGACCCAATCAGCCCCAGCATTTT. It specifies CASSNRGPNQPQHF. The gene calls are TRBV21-1 and TRBJ1-5; TRBD1 reflects the table's D call only, with no check against the DNA. TRBV21-1 represents a pseudogene. The CDR3 is 14 amino acids.

This chain uses TRBV27 with TRBJ1-1, with 7 bases fitting TRBD1. The CDR3 has 15 amino acids. Per the germline V gene, CDR1 is MNHEY and CDR2 is SMNVEV (reference sequence). V was pared by 3 bases and J by 9 bases, with 13 bases of the junction left unmatched. CDR3 sequence (DNA): TGTGCCAGCAGTTTCAGTGAGACAGGGTTAAGGAAAGCTTTCTTT. Its translation is CASSFSETGLRKAFF.

This clonotype showed up just once. The chain recombines TRBV7-2 with TRBJ2-1, with 9 nucleotides matching TRBD2. CDR3 length: 16 residues. Germline V gives CDR1 SGHTA, CDR2 FQGNSA. Germline trimming cut 5 bases from V and 7 bases from J; bases unmatched to any gene: 12. This CDR3 reads CASSTYTGTSRNEQFF. The CDR3, as DNA: TGTGCCAGCAGCACCTATACCGGGACTAGCAGGAATGAGCAGTTCTTC.

This clonotype has a handful of counts. The V and J genes are TRBV20-1 and TRBJ2-1; 7 bases fit TRBD2. Unmatched junction bases numbered 11, after V lost 3 bases and J lost 9 bases. Germline assignment: CDR1 DFQATT and CDR2 SNEGSKA (reference sequence). This CDR3 is 14 amino acids long. The CDR3 sequence: CSARVSAGVSEQFF. Here the CDR3 DNA reads TGCAGTGCTAGGGTCTCGGCGGGAGTATCTGAGCAGTTCTTC.

The rearrangement uses TRBV7-9 and TRBJ2-3, with no clear D. This CDR3 region has 16 residues. Trimming removed 1 base from V and 0 bases from J, with 11 bases in between. Germline assignment: CDR1 SEHNR and CDR2 FQNEAQ (reference sequence). The CDR3 sequence: CASSLVPAVSTDTQYF. In DNA, the CDR3 is TGTGCCAGCAGCTTAGTACCAGCCGTTAGCACAGATACGCAGTATTTT.